The following is a T cell receptor (beta chain) sequence with its context. The antigen is not known. Data came from immunoSEQ multiplex PCR; TCRdb stores just in-frame clones and leaves some out. The sample yields about 68,000 clones, 86% seen once. This sample was included in a study of OX40 agonist ivuxolimab in advanced cancers. Study in general: Ivuxolimab, an antibody that agonizes OX40 (CD134), was administered to the patients. Dosing consisted of intravenous ivuxolimab at 0.01 to 10 mg/kg every 2 weeks.

Study outcomes and limitations: Dose levels from 0.1 to 3.0 mg/kg saw CD4+ and CD8+ blood T cells expand clonally by week 6.

The V gene's germline CDR1 is LGHNA and CDR2 YSLEER. V gave up 4 bases and J gave up 2 bases, with 21 bases separating them. This CDR3 is built from 18 residues. Sample: CD4+ or CD8+ T cells sorted from blood, taken in a trial of the OX40 agonist ivuxolimab. The V gene is TRBV4-3, the J gene TRBJ1-3; the D gene is possibly TRBD1 (6 bases). The origin of this receptor is an adult with an advanced solid tumor such as melanoma, head and neck, liver or kidney cancer. The CDR3 region has the DNA TGCGCCAGCAGCCTTGACAGGAGCCAACTCTTTCCTGGAAACACCATATATTTT. It codes for CASSLDRSQLFPGNTIYF.